The 26 T cell receptor beta chains below come from one sample, sequenced in a study of T-cell reconstitution after alpha-beta-depleted transplantation in children. Molecular barcoding with unique molecular identifiers was used for the TCRbeta library. TCRdb used MiXCR to reprocess the PCR reads, holding one entry per CDR3 protein. Here the sample spans some 590,000 distinct CDR3 sequences, about 10% being singletons. The source material was PBMCs from the stem cell graft donor, sampled from the stem cell graft. The receptor set was obtained from a human donor who donated a stem cell graft to a child with acute myeloid leukemia.

This clonotype occurred a few times. The chain employs TRBV5-5 and TRBJ1-1; D is unclear. The germline V gene has CDR1 SGHKS and CDR2 YYEKEE (reference sequence). The CDR3 loop spans 14 amino acids. V was trimmed by 5 bases and J by 0 bases, leaving 11 bases between them. CDR3 sequence: CASRIDVVNTEAFF. The CDR3 nucleotides are TGTGCCAGCAGGATAGACGTCGTGAACACTGAAGCTTTCTTT.

This chain joins TRBV6-1 and TRBJ2-2; 12 bases fit TRBD2. Germline V gene sequence: CDR1 MNHNS, CDR2 SASEGT. V shed 4 bases, J shed 0 bases, and the junction held 9 bases outside the gene matches. This CDR3 contains 19 residues. The CDR3 bases are TGTGCCAGCAGTGCGTCTTACGGACTAGCGGGATCGAACACCGGGGAGCTGTTTTTT. Protein sequence: CASSASYGLAGSNTGELFF.

The chain joins TRBV19 to TRBJ1-5; D not certain. CDR3 length: 14 residues. The V and J ends lost 3 bases and 4 bases respectively, with 10 bases between them. CDR1 and CDR2 (germline): LNHDA, SQIVND (reference sequence). The CDR3 region has the DNA TGTGCCAGTAGTATCTCGGGCCCAAATCAGCCCCAGCATTTT. This sequence encodes CASSISGPNQPQHF.

This rearrangement joins TRBV28 to TRBJ2-1; D gene ambiguous. The CDR3 contains 14 residues. The V gene lost 3 bases and the J gene lost 4 bases, with 10 bases spanning the gap. Germline V CDR1 and CDR2: MDHEN, SYDVKM. The CDR3 spells CASSLRLSYNEQFF. The CDR3 DNA follows: TGTGCCAGCAGTTTGAGACTCTCTTACAATGAGCAGTTCTTC.

This clonotype was observed a few times. The chain uses TRBV12-3 or TRBV12-4 and TRBJ2-5, with 12 bases identical to TRBD2. This CDR3 has 16 amino acids. With 5 bases clipped from V and 4 bases from J, the junction kept 8 bases outside the gene matches. CDR3 sequence: CASSPRLAGVIETQYF. The CDR3 DNA reads as TGTGCCAGCAGTCCGAGACTAGCGGGAGTAATAGAGACCCAGTACTTC.

The chain joins TRBV4-3 to TRBJ2-7; D is perhaps TRBD2 (5 bases). Trimming removed 0 bases at V and 5 bases at J, with 14 bases between. The CDR3 runs to 15 residues. The V gene's germline CDR1 is LGHNA and CDR2 YSLEER. In DNA form, the CDR3 reads TGCGCCAGCAGCCAAGATCTAGGCGGGCCGGACGAGCAGTACTTC. It is translated as CASSQDLGGPDEQYF.

This clonotype was counted only a few times. This chain connects TRBV15 to TRBJ2-7; 7 bases are a match to TRBD1. CDR3 length: 15 amino acids. CDR1 and CDR2 (germline): LNHNV, YYDKDF (reference sequence). Unmatched junction bases numbered 6, after V lost 0 bases and J lost 4 bases. The DNA for the CDR3 is TGTGCCACCAGCAGAGATCCCGGGACAGCGTACGAGCAGTACTTC. It yields the protein CATSRDPGTAYEQYF.

J is TRBJ2-7 and V is TRBV3-1; a weak D match, TRBD2 (6 bases). Looked up from germline, CDR1 is LGHDT and CDR2 is YNNKEL (reference sequence). V shed 5 bases and J shed 2 bases, with 13 bases lying between them. CDR3 size: 14 residues. CDR3 DNA: TGTGCCAGCAGCTCGAGCGGGTTGGCCTACGAGCAGTACGTC. Amino acid sequence: CASSSSGLAYEQYV.

This clonotype has a handful of counts. The chain is built from TRBV3-1 and TRBJ2-3; 7 bases are a match to TRBD2. The length of the CDR3 is 17 residues. Germline V gives CDR1 LGHDT, CDR2 YNNKEL (reference sequence). Trimming took 1 base from V and 3 from J; bases not matched to a gene: 10. The CDR3: CASSQGRGLRGTDTQYF. For the CDR3, the DNA is TGTGCCAGCAGCCAAGGAAGGGGACTACGCGGTACAGATACGCAGTATTTT.

This clonotype has at least ten counts. This chain joins TRBV20-1 and TRBJ2-2; D gene ambiguous. The germline V and J ends were trimmed by 6 bases and 1 base, with 12 bases remaining between them. The CDR3 consists of 14 residues. Germline values: CDR1 DFQATT, CDR2 SNEGSKA (reference sequence). This CDR3 is CSAPRGGNTGELFF. The CDR3 DNA is TGCAGTGCCCCCCGAGGCGGGAACACCGGGGAGCTGTTTTTT.

This sequence joins TRBV12-3 or TRBV12-4 and TRBJ1-6, with unresolved D. The CDR3 covers 12 residues. V was pared by 5 bases and J by 9 bases, with 8 bases between. CDR3 protein: CASSAKSSPLHF. The CDR3, as DNA: TGTGCCAGCAGTGCTAAGAGTTCACCCCTCCACTTT.

V and J are TRBV5-1 and TRBJ2-7, with D uncertain. The V end was cut by 4 bases, the J end by 0 bases, with 8 bases between. This CDR3 has 13 residues. Germline CDR1 and CDR2: SGHRS and YFSETQ. The CDR3 is CASSNHLSYEQYF. The CDR3 DNA reads TGCGCCAGCAGCAACCACCTCTCCTACGAGCAGTACTTC.

This sequence joins TRBV29-1 and TRBJ1-1; 8 bases match TRBD1. V was clipped by 7 bases and J by 6 bases; unmatched bases: 10. Germline-derived CDR1 and CDR2 are SQVTM and ANQGSEA. The CDR3 covers 13 residues. The CDR3 reads CSGAGQGVAEAFF. The CDR3 DNA reads TGCAGCGGGGCTGGACAGGGAGTGGCTGAAGCTTTCTTT.

This clonotype was seen ten or more times. V and J are TRBV12-3 or TRBV12-4 and TRBJ1-5; tentative D call: TRBD1 (5 bases). The CDR3 runs to 14 residues. Trimming left V 6 bases short and J 5 bases short, with 14 bases between. CDR3 DNA: TGTGCCAGCAGGGGACGGTGGGTTGATCAGCCCCAGCATTTT. It encodes CASRGRWVDQPQHF.

Only a few counts were recorded for this clonotype. With a much larger clone just one base away, this may be a read error. This sequence joins TRBV20-1 and TRBJ2-1, with TRBD1 matching 8 bases. Germline lookup yields CDR1 DFQATT and CDR2 SNEGSKA (reference sequence). The CDR3 has 15 residues. The CDR3 is CCARRGQGASNEQFF. DNA of the CDR3: TGCTGTGCTAGGAGGGGGCAGGGGGCGTCCAATGAGCAGTTCTTC.

The J gene is TRBJ2-3, the V gene TRBV29-1; TRBD2 matches 7 bases. The CDR3 is 13 residues long. Per germline, CDR1 SQVTM and CDR2 ANQGSEA. Trimming took 8 bases from V and 6 from J; bases not matched to a gene: 11. The CDR3 loop reads CSPGGSSPDTQYF. The DNA of the CDR3 is TGCAGCCCCGGGGGGAGTAGCCCCGATACGCAGTATTTT.

This clonotype was detected only a few times. The rearrangement links TRBV4-3 to TRBJ1-1; 8 bases are a match to TRBD1. V shed 1 base, J shed 4 bases, and the junction held 5 bases outside the gene matches. Germline V gene sequence: CDR1 LGHNA, CDR2 YSLEER. This CDR3 region has 15 residues. As DNA, the CDR3 is TGCGCCAGCAGCCAAGTGACAGGGGTCGGCACTGAAGCTTTCTTT. Protein: CASSQVTGVGTEAFF.

The chain has TRBV2 and TRBJ2-7; D is uncertain. Trimming left V 4 bases short and J 7 bases short, with 8 bases between. The length of the CDR3 is 11 residues. Germline V gene lookup returns CDR1 SNHLY and CDR2 FYNNEI. The CDR3 nucleotides read TGTGCCAGCAGTGTGCTCTTAGAGCAGTACTTC. Its translation: CASSVLLEQYF.

This clonotype was detected many times. The V and J genes are TRBV3-1 and TRBJ2-7; 11 positions agree with TRBD2. The CDR3 has 17 amino acids. Germline V CDR1 and CDR2: LGHDT, YNNKEL (reference sequence). V dropped 3 bases and J dropped 6; count of bases not matched to a gene: 13. CDR3 in DNA: TGTGCCAGCAGCCAGCAAAATGGGACTAGCGGTCTTGGCGAGCAGTACTTC. Protein: CASSQQNGTSGLGEQYF.

This clonotype was detected a few times. The chain has TRBV12-3 or TRBV12-4 and TRBJ2-7, with TRBD2 matching over 9 bases. With 1 base clipped from V and 6 bases from J, the junction kept 10 bases outside the gene matches. The CDR3 has 16 amino acids. In nucleotides, the CDR3 is TGTGCCAGCAGTTTAGAAGGGGGCGGGAGGGAAGGCGAGCAGTACTTC. The encoded protein is CASSLEGGGREGEQYF.

The chain joins TRBV5-6 to TRBJ2-1, with a tentative D call TRBD2 (6 bases). The germline gives CDR1 SGHDT, CDR2 YYEEEE. V lost 4 bases and J lost 16, with 27 bases in between. There are 15 residues in the CDR3. The DNA of the CDR3 is TGTGCCAGCAGCCCTGGCAACGCCCGGGACTCCCGACAATTCTTC. This translates into CASSPGNARDSRQFF.

This clonotype has at least ten counts. The chain links TRBV29-1 to TRBJ1-1; D uncertain. V was pared by 2 bases and J by 5 bases, with 9 bases between. Germline V gene data show CDR1 as SQVTM and CDR2 as ANQGSEA. CDR3 length: 12 residues. The CDR3 sequence is CSVEHPRTEAFF. CDR3 in DNA: TGCAGCGTTGAACACCCGAGGACTGAAGCTTTCTTT. The variable domain in full, with the rest retrieved from reference TRBV29-1 and TRBJ1-1, is SAVISQKPSRDICQRGTSLTIQCQVDSQVTMMFWYRQQPGQSLTLIATANQGSEATYESGFVIDKFPISRPNLTFSTLTVSNMSPEDSSIYLCSVEHPRTEAFFGQGTRLTVV.

This clonotype has only a few counts. The chain couples TRBV5-1 to TRBJ2-3; D remains ambiguous. Germline V gene sequence: CDR1 SGHRS, CDR2 YFSETQ. V was cut by 0 bases and J by 0 bases, with 14 bases left in between. CDR3 length equals 17 residues. CDR3 amino acids: CASSLGNSATSTDTQYF. The CDR3 DNA sequence: TGCGCCAGCAGCTTGGGAAATTCCGCGACGAGCACAGATACGCAGTATTTT.

This clonotype was picked up many times. This rearrangement joins TRBV28 to TRBJ2-7; D is possibly TRBD1 (5 bases). The CDR3 contains 14 residues. Germline V gene data show CDR1 as MDHEN and CDR2 as SYDVKM. V lost 5 bases and J 2 bases, leaving 13 bases between the germline ends. CDR3 coding DNA: TGTGCCAGCAGTCAGTCAGGGAAAACCTACGAGCAGTACTTC. Translation: CASSQSGKTYEQYF.

This clonotype has more than one count but fewer than ten. This chain connects TRBV20-1 to TRBJ2-5; TRBD1 agrees at 7 bases. The germline V gene encodes CDR1 DFQATT and CDR2 SNEGSKA (reference sequence). Trimming took 3 bases from V and 7 from J; bases not matched to a gene: 11. The CDR3 has 14 amino acids. The CDR3 reads CSASQGGSKGTQYF. In DNA form, the CDR3 reads TGCAGTGCTAGCCAAGGGGGCTCAAAGGGGACCCAGTACTTC.

The chain combines TRBV5-1 with TRBJ1-1; no firm D call. CDR1 is SGHRS, CDR2 YFSETQ, per germline. V shed 4 bases and J shed 1 base, with 11 bases lying between them. The CDR3 extends over 14 amino acids. The CDR3 spells CASSLNGWNTEAFF. The CDR3 DNA follows: TGCGCCAGCAGCCTAAACGGGTGGAACACTGAAGCTTTCTTT.